This passage covers 17 T cell receptor beta chains from one sample sequenced in a study of metastatic and nonmetastatic thyroid tumors (dated by TCRdb to 2020 to 2021). The method was PCR. The listed sequencing device is Illumina HiSeq 4000. TCRdb reanalyzed the raw reads on its own, using fastp at Q25 for trimming and MiXCR for clone calling, and kept in-frame beta chains. Recorded for this sample are tens of thousands of clones; roughly 12% of them occurred a single time. 8.5% to 10% of the sample is taken by the ten largest. None of the patients had been given any treatment before thyroid surgery. Sequencing was done on a sample of blood. The receptors derive from a male donor with papillary thyroid cancer or a benign thyroid nodule (not recorded which). Some clones in this sample may be carry-over from other donors' samples.

Relative to its sample, this clone is medium-sized. The chain joins TRBV6-1 to TRBJ2-7, with 10 bases matching TRBD2. The germline V gene has CDR1 MNHNS and CDR2 SASEGT. CDR3 length equals 15 residues. Losses at the gene ends were 6 bases for V and 0 bases for J; bases not matched to a gene: 5. CDR3 protein: CASSPSSGSSYEQYF. DNA of the CDR3: TGTGCCAGCAGCCCCTCTAGCGGGAGCTCCTACGAGCAGTACTTC.

This clone was recorded many times. V is TRBV6-1 and J is TRBJ2-3; 12 nucleotides line up with TRBD2. Unmatched junction bases numbered 2, after V lost 7 bases and J lost 0 bases. Germline V CDR1 and CDR2: MNHNS, SASEGT. CDR3 length: 15 amino acids. CDR3 in amino acids: CASTGLAGSTDTQYF. CDR3 bases: TGTGCCAGCACCGGACTAGCGGGAAGCACAGATACGCAGTATTTT.

In nucleotides, the CDR3 is TGTGCCAGCTCACCACTGGTCCCAGCGGGGAACAATGAGCAGTTCTTC. Translating gives CASSPLVPAGNNEQFF. V gene TRBV18 combines with J gene TRBJ2-1; the match to TRBD2 covers 7 bases. This CDR3 is 16 amino acids long. Looked up from germline, CDR1 is KGHSH and CDR2 is LQKENI. V was pared by 1 base and J by 5 bases, with 8 bases of the junction left unmatched.

By share, this clone ranks as medium-sized. J is TRBJ2-7 and V is TRBV27, with D perhaps matching TRBD2 (6 bases). The length of the CDR3 is 14 residues. Trimming cost V 5 bases and J 2 bases, with 13 bases left between them. Germline V gene lookup returns CDR1 MNHEY and CDR2 SMNVEV (reference sequence). The DNA for the CDR3 is TGTGCCAGCAGTCCCGGGACTTCAACCTACGAGCAGTACTTC. Its translation is CASSPGTSTYEQYF.

This clone was seen ten or more times. The chain uses TRBV18 and TRBJ2-2; tentative D call: TRBD1 (6 bases). CDR3 length equals 15 residues. Per germline, CDR1 KGHSH and CDR2 LQKENI. Trimming shortened V by 1 base and J by 4 bases, and 10 bases separated the two germline ends. CDR3 residues: CASSPRQQGTGELFF. The CDR3 region has the DNA TGTGCCAGCTCACCACGCCAACAGGGCACCGGGGAGCTGTTTTTT.

This clone showed up many times. The chain is built from TRBV7-2 and TRBJ1-5; a possible D gene is TRBD1 (5 bases). V dropped 6 bases and J dropped 5 bases, with 14 bases sitting between them. CDR1 and CDR2 from the germline V gene are SGHTA and FQGNSA. This CDR3 has 14 amino acids. CDR3 region: CASSPGGGYQPQHF. In nucleotides, the CDR3 is TGTGCCAGCAGTCCGGGGGGGGGTTATCAGCCCCAGCATTTT.

Remarks on this clone: A read error is possible here, since a much larger clone lies one base away. V and J are TRBV11-2 and TRBJ2-7; D may be TRBD2 (5 bases). The V and J ends lost 6 bases and 7 bases respectively, with 25 bases between them. CDR3 size: 16 residues. Germline CDR1 SGHAT, CDR2 FQNNGV. CDR3 sequence reads: CASSFGSFGLAYEQYF. The CDR3 bases are TGTGCCAGCAGTTTTGGATCCTTCGGGCTAGCATATGAGCAGTACTTC.

This clone was seen repeatedly, ten times or more. The chain is built from TRBV5-6 and TRBJ2-2; 9 bases are a match to TRBD2. After removal of 0 bases from V and 8 bases from J, the junction contained 2 bases not matched to a gene. This CDR3 is built from 14 residues. Germline loops: CDR1 SGHDT, CDR2 YYEEEE. The CDR3 reads CASSLALAGGELFF. CDR3 nucleotide sequence: TGTGCCAGCAGCTTGGCTCTAGCGGGAGGGGAGCTGTTTTTT. The variable domain in full, completed from reference TRBV5-6 and TRBJ2-2, reads DAGVTQSPTHLIKTRGQQVTLRCSPKSGHDTVSWYQQALGQGPQFIFQYYEEEERQRGNFPDRFSGHQFPNYSSELNVNALLLGDSALYLCASSLALAGGELFFGEGSRLTVL.

This clone was observed many times. The chain employs TRBV7-2 and TRBJ2-1; 7 positions match TRBD2. J lost 8 bases, V lost 4 bases, and 5 bases had no gene match. Germline V gene lookup returns CDR1 SGHTA and CDR2 FQGNSA. CDR3 length: 13 residues. The CDR3 region has the DNA TGTGCCAGCAGCTGGACTAGTGTCGATGAGCAGTTCTTC. Its translation is CASSWTSVDEQFF.

This clone was counted ten times or more. Other nucleotide sequences in the sample specify the same CDR3. The chain is built from TRBV2 and TRBJ1-2; possible D gene TRBD1, 5 bases. With 6 bases removed from V and 1 base from J, the gap between germline ends came to 9 bases. Per germline, CDR1 SNHLY and CDR2 FYNNEI. This CDR3 is built from 13 residues. CDR3 region: CASRADSNYGYTF. The CDR3 bases are TGTGCCAGCAGGGCAGACAGTAACTATGGCTACACCTTC.

There are many counts of this clone. The chain recombines TRBV6-2 or TRBV6-3 with TRBJ2-3; no clear D gene. The CDR3 extends over 15 amino acids. Germline V gene sequence: CDR1 MNHEY, CDR2 SVGEGT. V was clipped by 8 bases and J by 2 bases, with 17 bases between them. The DNA of the CDR3 is TGTGCCAGCTCGTCGATTACGCCCACCACAGATACGCAGTATTTT. It translates to CASSSITPTTDTQYF.

This clone came up many times. The germline gene is not matched at one end of the junction; a read error may be the cause. The genes are TRBV29-1 and TRBJ2-7, with 7 bases aligning to TRBD1. From germline, CDR1 is SQVTM and CDR2 ANQGSEA. This CDR3 contains 12 residues. The CDR3 DNA follows: TGCAGCGTTGAAGAAGAGGAAAGGGGGACAGTCTTC. Its translation is CSVEEEERGTVF.

This clone rates as medium-sized (0.01 to 0.1%). The genes are TRBV6-1 and TRBJ2-7, with no clear D. Germline values: CDR1 MNHNS, CDR2 SASEGT. V shed 6 bases and J shed 2 bases, with 17 bases lying between them. The CDR3 has 15 amino acids. The CDR3 coding sequence is TGTGCCAGCAGGGCCCCCGAGATCTACCCCTACGAGCAGTACTTC. Its translation is CASRAPEIYPYEQYF.

This clone showed up just a few times. V and J are TRBV6-1 and TRBJ2-7; 8 nucleotides line up with TRBD1. The germline V gene has CDR1 MNHNS and CDR2 SASEGT. This CDR3 region has 16 residues. J was trimmed by 0 bases and V by 4 bases; bases with no gene match: 8. In DNA, the CDR3 is TGTGCCAGCAGTGGCCGCAGGACAGGGAACTCCTACGAGCAGTACTTC. Amino acids: CASSGRRTGNSYEQYF.

Here the CDR3 reads CASSVQRGLVNLNEQFF. For the CDR3, the DNA is TGTGCCAGCAGCGTCCAGAGGGGCCTGGTGAACTTGAATGAGCAGTTCTTC. The genes are TRBV9 and TRBJ2-1; D possibly uses TRBD1 or TRBD2 (5 bases each). The ends were cut back, 2 bases at V and 7 bases at J, with 22 bases in the middle. CDR1 is SGDLS, CDR2 YYNGEE, per germline. The CDR3 is 17 amino acids.

This clone came up many times. V and J are TRBV19 and TRBJ2-7; 13 nucleotides match TRBD2. The CDR3 is made up of 15 amino acids. The V segment lost 0 bases and the J segment 5 bases; nucleotides outside the gene matches: 1. Germline V gene data show CDR1 as LNHDA and CDR2 as SQIVND (reference sequence). CDR3 in amino acids: CASSIEGTSGNEQYF. CDR3 nucleotides: TGTGCCAGTAGTATAGAAGGGACTAGCGGGAACGAGCAGTACTTC.

This clone was detected ten times or more. CDR3 residues: CASSSGQASGYGYTF. The CDR3 region has the DNA TGTGCCAGCAGTTCAGGCCAGGCGAGTGGCTATGGCTACACCTTC. The rearrangement links TRBV28 to TRBJ1-2; no definite D call. Trimming removed 4 bases at V and 4 bases at J, with 16 bases between. CDR3 length: 15 amino acids. From germline, CDR1 is MDHEN and CDR2 SYDVKM.